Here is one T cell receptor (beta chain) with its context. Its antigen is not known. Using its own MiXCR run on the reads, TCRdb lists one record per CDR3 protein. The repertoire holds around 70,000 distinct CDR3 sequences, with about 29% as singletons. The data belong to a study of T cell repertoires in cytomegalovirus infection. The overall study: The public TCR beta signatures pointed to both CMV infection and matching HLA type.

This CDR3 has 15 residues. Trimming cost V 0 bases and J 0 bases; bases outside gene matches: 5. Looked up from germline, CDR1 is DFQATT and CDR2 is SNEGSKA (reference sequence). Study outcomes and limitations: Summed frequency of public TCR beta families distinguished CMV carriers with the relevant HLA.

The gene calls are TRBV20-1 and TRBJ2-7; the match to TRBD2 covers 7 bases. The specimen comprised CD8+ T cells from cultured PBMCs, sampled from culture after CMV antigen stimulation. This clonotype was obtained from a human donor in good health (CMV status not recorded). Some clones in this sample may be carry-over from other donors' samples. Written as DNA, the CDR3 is TGCAGTGCTAGAGATCTCGGGACTAACTCCTACGAGCAGTACTTC. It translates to CSARDLGTNSYEQYF.